Following are 3 T cell receptor beta chains from one sample sequenced in a study of cytomegalovirus exposure and HLA in healthy donors. Some clones are missing from TCRdb's copy, which holds only in-frame ones; the method was immunoSEQ multiplex PCR. The sample carries some 200,000 clones, just over 90% recorded once. Sequenced sample: PBMCs. The receptors shown here come from a young woman in good health and CMV-seronegative.

The chain joins TRBV2 to TRBJ2-1; 10 bases align to TRBD1. The V and J ends lost 4 bases and 9 bases, in that order; junction bases with no gene match: 6. Germline V gene data show CDR1 as SNHLY and CDR2 as FYNNEI. The CDR3 sequence is 14 residues long. The CDR3 spells CASSVRQGAGEQFF. In DNA, the CDR3 is TGTGCCAGCAGTGTCCGACAGGGGGCTGGTGAGCAGTTCTTC. Filled out from reference TRBV2 and TRBJ2-1, the complete variable domain reads EPEVTQTPSHQVTQMGQEVILRCVPISNHLYFYWYRQILGQKVEFLVSFYNNEISEKSEIFDDQFSVERPDGSNFTLKIRSTKLEDSAMYFCASSVRQGAGEQFFGPGTRLTVL.

This clone is categorized as medium-sized. Other DNA sequences in the same sample also yield this CDR3. The J gene is TRBJ2-2, the V gene TRBV6-4; 14 bases agree with TRBD2. Germline V gene lookup returns CDR1 MRHNA and CDR2 SNTAGT. CDR3 size: 16 residues. J gave up 6 bases and V 2 bases, and 2 bases lay outside the gene matches. The CDR3, as DNA: TGTGCCAGCAGTGACGGACTAGCGGGAGGTCCCGGGGAGCTGTTTTTT. Protein sequence: CASSDGLAGGPGELFF.

The chain has TRBV10-3 and TRBJ1-5; D call uncertain. Trimming removed 8 bases at V and 0 bases at J, with 11 bases between. Germline loops: CDR1 ENHRY, CDR2 SYGVKD. The CDR3 covers 14 residues. CDR3 amino acids: CAIGVEYSNQPQHF. CDR3 in DNA: TGTGCCATCGGAGTGGAATATAGCAATCAGCCCCAGCATTTT.